The 14 T cell receptor beta chains below were found in one sample sequenced in a study of blood T cell repertoires in COVID-19. TCRdb's table, derived via immunoSEQ multiplex PCR, lists solely in-frame clones and lacks some. The repertoire holds roughly 140,000 clones, with 76% as singletons. The sample was peripheral blood. Source of these receptors: a man aged 60-69 years with acute or convalescent COVID-19.

The chain has TRBV3-1 (or the pseudogene TRBV3-2) and TRBJ2-7, with a possible D match to TRBD1 (6 bases). CDR3 length equals 14 residues. Germline CDR1 reads LGHDT; CDR2 reads YNNKEL (reference sequence). V was pared by 2 bases and J by 5 bases, with 13 bases between. The CDR3 region is CASSQYPGVDEQYF. CDR3 in DNA: TGTGCCAGCAGCCAATACCCAGGGGTGGACGAGCAGTACTTC.

CDR3 in DNA: TGTGCCAGCAGCCCACGGGGGGGGAGCTCCTATAATTCACCCCTCCACTTT. Translated, it gives CASSPRGGSSYNSPLHF. The chain joins TRBV9 to TRBJ1-6, with D tentatively TRBD1 (5 bases). V was cut by 4 bases and J by 0 bases, with 14 bases left in between. In germline, CDR1 is SGDLS, CDR2 YYNGEE. This CDR3 has 17 amino acids.

V and J are TRBV10-3 and TRBJ2-5; unclear D gene. Germline CDR1 ENHRY, CDR2 SYGVKD. The CDR3 consists of 13 residues. Trimming pared 0 bases from V and 9 bases from J, leaving 11 bases between. CDR3 loop: CAISESILNSQYF. The CDR3, as DNA: TGTGCCATCAGTGAGTCGATACTGAACTCCCAGTACTTC.

This chain joins TRBV7-6 and TRBJ2-2; TRBD1 matches at 10 bases. This CDR3 is 19 amino acids long. Germline CDR1 reads SGHVS; CDR2 reads FNYEAQ. The trim removed 4 bases at V and 2 bases at J, leaving 13 bases unmatched. The CDR3 is CASSYPDLGQGPNTGELFF. Here the CDR3 DNA reads TGTGCCAGCAGCTACCCCGACCTGGGACAGGGGCCAAACACCGGGGAGCTGTTTTTT.

This rearrangement joins TRBV2 to TRBJ2-5; 14 nucleotides agree with TRBD2. Germline trimming cut 6 bases from V and 5 bases from J; bases unmatched to any gene: 5. The CDR3 totals 15 residues. CDR1 and CDR2 (germline): SNHLY, FYNNEI. The CDR3 spells CASRGTSGSSETQYF. In DNA, the CDR3 is TGTGCCAGCAGGGGGACTAGCGGGAGTTCGGAGACCCAGTACTTC.

V usage is TRBV28 and J usage is TRBJ2-1; D gene unclear. Germline V lookup: CDR1 MDHEN, CDR2 SYDVKM. The V gene lost 5 bases and the J gene lost 5 bases, with 13 bases spanning the gap. This CDR3 contains 14 residues. As DNA, the CDR3 is TGTGCCAGCAGTCCAGCAGCGCGTAACAATGAGCAGTTCTTC. This encodes CASSPAARNNEQFF.

This chain joins TRBV5-5 and TRBJ2-1; tentative D call: TRBD2 (6 bases). CDR3 length: 15 residues. Deletions cut 4 bases from V and 9 bases from J, with 20 bases between. The germline V gene has CDR1 SGHKS and CDR2 YYEKEE (reference sequence). The CDR3 nucleotides read TGTGCCAGCAGCACCGGGACTTGGGCTGCTAGTGAGCAGTTCTTC. Residues: CASSTGTWAASEQFF.

The chain uses TRBV15 and TRBJ2-7, with 10 bases identical to TRBD2. Per germline, CDR1 LNHNV and CDR2 YYDKDF (reference sequence). V shed 0 bases, J shed 5 bases, and the junction held 7 bases outside the gene matches. This CDR3 has 16 amino acids. DNA for the CDR3: TGTGCCACCAGCAGAGATCAGGCTAGCGGGAGAGACGAGCAGTACTTC. Protein: CATSRDQASGRDEQYF.

CDR3 residues: CASSSLQGATEAFF. DNA of the CDR3: TGTGCCAGCAGTTCCCTACAGGGGGCCACTGAAGCTTTCTTT. The J gene is TRBJ1-1, the V gene TRBV27; 9 bases line up with TRBD1. The CDR3 is 14 amino acids. V was clipped by 4 bases and J by 4 bases; unmatched bases: 4. Germline V lookup: CDR1 MNHEY, CDR2 SMNVEV (reference sequence).

This clone was picked up a small number of times. The identical CDR3 is also encoded by other nucleotide sequences in the sample. The genes are TRBV19 and TRBJ2-5; 10 bases are a match to TRBD2. V trimming: 8 bases; J trimming: 3 bases; junction bases outside the gene matches: 6. CDR1 LNHDA and CDR2 SQIVND come from the germline V gene (reference sequence). The CDR3 length is 14 residues. The CDR3 DNA reads TGTGCCAGTCGGAGCGGGAGGGCTGAAGAGACCCAGTACTTC. Protein sequence: CASRSGRAEETQYF.

The chain joins TRBV6-6 to TRBJ1-6, with 8 positions matching TRBD1. Looked up from germline, CDR1 is MNHNY and CDR2 is SVGAGI (reference sequence). Germline trimming cut 2 bases from V and 8 bases from J; bases unmatched to any gene: 8. The CDR3 loop spans 16 amino acids. The CDR3 sequence: CASSYPSTGVDSPLHF. The CDR3 DNA reads TGTGCCAGCAGTTACCCTTCGACAGGGGTGGATTCACCCCTCCACTTT.

This clone was recorded a few times. The V gene is TRBV7-8, the J gene TRBJ1-1, with TRBD1 matching over 7 bases. Per germline, CDR1 SGHVS and CDR2 FQNEAQ. The CDR3 spans 14 residues. Losses at the gene ends were 5 bases for V and 5 bases for J; bases not matched to a gene: 8. The CDR3 region has the DNA TGTGCCAGCAGCACTGACAGGGCCCTGACTGAAGCTTTCTTT. This translates into CASSTDRALTEAFF.

The chain combines TRBV11-2 with TRBJ2-3, with D uncertain. The CDR3 extends over 14 amino acids. V lost 3 bases and J lost 0, with 7 bases in between. Per the germline V gene, CDR1 is SGHAT and CDR2 is FQNNGV. CDR3 amino acids: CASSFRGSTDTQYF. CDR3 DNA sequence: TGTGCCAGCAGCTTCCGCGGAAGCACAGATACGCAGTATTTT.

This chain uses TRBV7-9 with TRBJ2-1, with TRBD2 identical over 12 bases. Germline values: CDR1 SEHNR, CDR2 FQNEAQ (reference sequence). This CDR3 is built from 17 residues. The J segment lost 5 bases and the V segment lost 1 base, leaving 6 bases of the junction unmatched. The CDR3 reads CASSLVSLAGGDNEQFF. CDR3 bases: TGTGCCAGCAGCTTAGTTAGCCTAGCGGGGGGGGACAATGAGCAGTTCTTC.